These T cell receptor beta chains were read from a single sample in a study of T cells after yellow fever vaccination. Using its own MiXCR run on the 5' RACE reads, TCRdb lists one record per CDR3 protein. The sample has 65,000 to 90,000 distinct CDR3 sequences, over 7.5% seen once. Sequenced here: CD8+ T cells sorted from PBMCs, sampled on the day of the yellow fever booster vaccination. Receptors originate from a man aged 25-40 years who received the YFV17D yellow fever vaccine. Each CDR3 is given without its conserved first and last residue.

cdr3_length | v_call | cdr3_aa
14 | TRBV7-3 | ASSLTGGGAKNIQY
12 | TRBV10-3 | ATVPGQGAYEQY
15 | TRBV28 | ASSLLAGVNVNSPLH
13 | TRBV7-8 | ASSLYLSYTDTQY
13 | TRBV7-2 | ASKSGGRDTDTQY
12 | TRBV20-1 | SARVTGEGAEAF
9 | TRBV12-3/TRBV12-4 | ASSTQNIQY
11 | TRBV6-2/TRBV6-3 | ASTDGMYYGYT
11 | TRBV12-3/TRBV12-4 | ASSLRGAETQY
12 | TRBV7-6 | ASSQAGPTDTQY
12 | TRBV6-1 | ASSPLAYSYEQY
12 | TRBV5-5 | ASSFTHEGEPQH
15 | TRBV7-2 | ASSDGLAGGETDTQY
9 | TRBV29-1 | SVAETGELF
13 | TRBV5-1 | ASSLTEGRADTQY
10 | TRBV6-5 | ASSLRGNEQY
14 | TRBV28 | ASSSPGLANYNEQF
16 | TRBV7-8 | ASSLLMTGTGTTDTQY
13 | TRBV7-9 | ASSLIGSGGNIQY
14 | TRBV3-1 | ASGRAKGSSYNEQF
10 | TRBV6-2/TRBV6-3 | ASSPGFGELF
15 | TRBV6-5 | ASSYVLAGGRGSEQY
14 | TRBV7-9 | ASSSLAGTSGHTQY
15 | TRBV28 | ASSLPLRTGGAETQY
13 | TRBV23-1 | ASSQSLHNTGELF
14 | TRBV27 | ASSLKGGLADNEQF
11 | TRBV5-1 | ASSFGLTYEQY
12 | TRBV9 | ASSKGVSNQPQH
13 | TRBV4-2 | ASSQEQGQGDGYT
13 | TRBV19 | ASRSGQGMNSPLH
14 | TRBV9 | ASSVARDRAQETQY
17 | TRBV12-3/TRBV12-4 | ASADSPGALNLAKNIQY
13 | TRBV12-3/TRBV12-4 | TSSPWTGDTDTQY
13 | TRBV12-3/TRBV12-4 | ASSLGDYLYNEQF
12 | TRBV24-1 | ATSDPASRGEQY
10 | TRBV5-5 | ASSQGDYEQY
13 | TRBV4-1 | ASSPGELSYNEQF
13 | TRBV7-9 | ASSRRYEEYNEQF
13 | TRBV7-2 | ASSPEGGVTYEQY
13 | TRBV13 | ASSFSQPHTDTQY
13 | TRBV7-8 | ASSWGTGVTGELF
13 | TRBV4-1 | ASSQNRDRGYEQY
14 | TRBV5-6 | ASRLRLHSRRDTQY
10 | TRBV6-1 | ASRHQGPEAF
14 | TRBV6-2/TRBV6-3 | ASSYSRLAGGDEQF
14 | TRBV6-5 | ASSYSTSGTYNEQF
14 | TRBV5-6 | ASSLVVRGALDGYT
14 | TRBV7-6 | ASSFDGGMSTDTQY
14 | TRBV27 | ASSSFGSGLSYEQY
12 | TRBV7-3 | ASSAGQGRETQY
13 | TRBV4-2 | ASSQEVLMNTEAF
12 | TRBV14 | ASSQGTSYVEQF
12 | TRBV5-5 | ASSLAGEDYEQY
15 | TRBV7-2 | ASRGILERQGFYGYT